The 10 T cell receptor beta chains presented below share a single source sample, sequenced in a study of T cell repertoires in aging, cancer and after chemotherapy. The template was genomic DNA from peripheral blood, not RNA. A mixed TRB-A/B primer pool amplified rearranged TRB by multiplex touch-down PCR. TCRdb analysed the multiplex PCR reads with MiXCR anew, one entry per CDR3 protein. Among some 1,500 distinct CDR3 sequences listed, 23% were seen once. The sample comprised blood. Source of these receptors: a human donor with a blood cancer.

This clonotype ranks as medium-sized. The V and J genes are TRBV7-6 and TRBJ1-1; possibly TRBD1 for D (5 bases). This CDR3 comprises 16 residues. In germline, CDR1 is SGHVS, CDR2 FNYEAQ. The V gene lost 5 bases and the J gene lost 1 base, with 17 bases spanning the gap. CDR3 nucleotides: TGTGCCAGCAGCCCCCGGTCAAGGGGCTCGAACACTGAAGCTTTCTTT. It yields the protein CASSPRSRGSNTEAFF.

By share, this clonotype counts as large. This chain connects TRBV29-1 to TRBJ2-1, with 7 positions matching TRBD1. Germline V gene sequence: CDR1 SQVTM, CDR2 ANQGSEA. J gave up 0 bases and V 4 bases, and 6 bases lay outside the gene matches. The CDR3 totals 15 residues. The CDR3 DNA reads as TGCAGCGTTGTGGGGACAGCCAGCTCCTACAATGAGCAGTTCTTC. Its protein product is CSVVGTASSYNEQFF.

This sequence joins TRBV5-1 and TRBJ1-6, with D maybe TRBD1 (6 bases). The CDR3 has 14 residues. Germline assignment: CDR1 SGHRS and CDR2 YFSETQ. Trimming stripped 5 bases from V and 13 bases from J, with 19 bases between. The CDR3 DNA sequence: TGCGCCAGCAGTAAGGGGGACGGCCTATCGCCCCTCCACTTT. It specifies CASSKGDGLSPLHF.

This clonotype occurred a few times. The chain recombines TRBV7-2 with TRBJ2-7; D is undetermined. The CDR3 covers 14 residues. CDR1 SGHTA and CDR2 FQGNSA come from the germline V gene. V shed 1 base and J shed 4 bases, with 11 bases lying between them. The DNA of the CDR3 is TGTGCCAGCAGCTTAGTTTCCAGAACGTACGAGCAGTACTTC. Translated, it gives CASSLVSRTYEQYF.

This clonotype was seen a few times. V gene TRBV5-1 combines with J gene TRBJ2-3; TRBD1 aligns across 8 bases. CDR1 and CDR2 (germline): SGHRS, YFSETQ. There are 18 residues in the CDR3. The V and J ends lost 0 bases and 2 bases, in that order; junction bases with no gene match: 11. The CDR3 sequence: CASSLGIGQGPATDTQYF. The CDR3 region has the DNA TGCGCCAGCAGCTTGGGGATTGGACAGGGCCCGGCCACAGATACGCAGTATTTT.

Within the sample, this clonotype is medium-sized. The chain recombines TRBV6-2 or TRBV6-3 with TRBJ1-5, with TRBD1 as a possible D gene (5 bases). This CDR3 contains 17 residues. The V gene's germline CDR1 is MNHEY and CDR2 SVGEGT. The V gene lost 2 bases and the J gene lost 6 bases, with 20 bases spanning the gap. The CDR3 loop reads CASSYLLGQGSSQPQHF. For the CDR3, the DNA is TGTGCCAGCAGTTACCTTCTGGGGCAGGGCTCTAGTCAGCCCCAGCATTTT.

The chain carries TRBV7-2 and TRBJ1-3, with a weak D call TRBD1 (5 bases). Germline lookup yields CDR1 SGHTA and CDR2 FQGNSA. The CDR3 runs 18 residues. V dropped 4 bases and J dropped 8 bases, with 27 bases sitting between them. The CDR3 sequence: CASSSGLTPRDLGDTIYF. In DNA, the CDR3 is TGTGCCAGCAGCTCGGGTTTGACCCCCCGGGACCTTGGGGACACCATATATTTT.

This clonotype counts as hyperexpanded. The chain employs TRBV5-6 and TRBJ1-1; 7 nucleotides align to TRBD1. This CDR3 contains 16 residues. Trimming removed 0 bases from V and 1 base from J; junction bases left unmatched: 6. Germline assignment: CDR1 SGHDT and CDR2 YYEEEE. The CDR3 spells CASSLGGQTKNTEAFF. CDR3 bases: TGTGCCAGCAGCTTGGGGGGACAGACCAAGAACACTGAAGCTTTCTTT.

By share of the sample, this clonotype is medium-sized (0.01 to 0.1%). The chain uses TRBV19 and TRBJ1-5; 9 bases line up with TRBD1. The CDR3 length is 16 residues. Germline assignment: CDR1 LNHDA and CDR2 SQIVND (reference sequence). The V segment lost 5 bases and the J segment 0 bases; nucleotides outside the gene matches: 5. In nucleotides, the CDR3 is TGTGCCAGTAGTCGGACAGGGGATAATAGCAATCAGCCCCAGCATTTT. It codes for CASSRTGDNSNQPQHF.

This clonotype appeared a few times. In DNA form, the CDR3 reads TGTGCCAGTAGTACTGCGGGACAGGGGAACGAGCAGTACTTC. Translating gives CASSTAGQGNEQYF. The chain carries TRBV19 and TRBJ2-7, with 10 positions matching TRBD1. CDR1 and CDR2 from the germline V gene are LNHDA and SQIVND (reference sequence). This CDR3 spans 14 amino acids. Trimming removed 4 bases from V and 5 bases from J; junction bases left unmatched: 5.